This T cell receptor (beta chain) was recovered during a study of blood T cell repertoires in COVID-19. The wider study: The samples span acute and convalescent COVID-19 from the United States, Italy and Spain. T cells, B-cell-depleted T cells, or PBMCs provided the cDNA or gDNA that served as material.

The authors' processing: Counts of nucleated cells, estimated from reference gene primer amplification, were obtained. The method was immunoSEQ multiplex PCR; TCRdb's version includes in-frame clones alone and lacks a portion of them. V and J calls and clone size are as listed in that table; D and trimming were resolved from the DNA. This sample has approximately 110,000 clones, with roughly 90% found just once. The receptor was derived from a woman in her 70s who had recovered from COVID-19. Sequenced input: peripheral blood.

The CDR3 reads CAWRARTSTPNTIYF. CDR3 DNA: TGTGCCTGGAGAGCCCGGACTTCTACCCCCAACACCATATATTTT. The V gene is TRBV30, the J gene TRBJ1-3; D is unresolved. The germline V and J ends were trimmed by 3 bases and 7 bases, with 19 bases remaining between them. CDR3 length: 15 residues. Germline V gene data show CDR1 as GTSNPN and CDR2 as SVGIG (reference sequence).